This TCR beta chain was retrieved from a study of blood T cell repertoires in COVID-19 (dated by TCRdb to the early 2020s). Regarding the study in general: The collaborator samples originated in the United States, Italy and Spain and spanned the acute and convalescent phases of COVID-19. The material from the prospective study consisted of cDNA or gDNA derived from T cells, B-cell-depleted T cells, or PBMCs. The dataset comprised deeply sampled blood TCRbeta repertoires from subjects exposed to, actively infected with, or recovered from COVID-19. The repertoires were released in a freely available public database intended as a resource for research on the immune response to SARS-CoV-2. The samples were drawn from the first 160 participants of the ongoing ImmuneRACE study and from roughly 1,300 subjects provided by 6 global collaborators. The sample metadata nearly always contained a de-identified subject ID, COVID-19 status, age in years and sex. Where HLA class I and class II types were available, the types were taken from metadata supplied by the sample provider, not from assay-based typing. Results and caveats for the whole study, not just this receptor: Clinical and demographic metadata were provided uncurated, with the amount varying by source and participant.

As concerns this clone: Its antigen remains unidentified. No base qualities exist here, and no much larger clone lies one base off it.

TCRbeta CDR3 regions were amplified from genomic DNA using the immunoSEQ Assay, a bias-controlled multiplex PCR. On the authors' methods: Within the assay, amplification of reference gene primers was used to estimate how many nucleated cells each sample contained. Sequence reads were collapsed and filtered to measure the absolute abundance of every unique TCRbeta CDR3 rearrangement. For each sample, productive Simpson clonality was calculated by taking the square root of Simpson's diversity index across productive rearrangements. TCRdb retrieved this table from immuneACCESS and kept in-frame rearrangements only. Not all clones are present; in checked studies, unresolved V genes account for under half, and no reason is known for the remainder. V, J and clone size derive from that table, while D and trimming were established from the DNA sequence. The sample includes 70,000 to 95,000 clones, with approximately 80% observed a single time. Approximately 20% of the sample is taken by the ten largest.

The collaborating institutions used their own protocols to collect whole blood in K2EDTA tubes. For TCRbeta analysis, collaborator samples were shipped as frozen whole blood, as isolated PBMCs, or as DNA extracted from either sample type. From its cysteine to its phenylalanine, the CDR3 spans 13 amino acids. The kept DNA is CDR3 alone, 39 bases in frame from the first base. From a lookup of the germline V gene, CDR1 and CDR2 are SGHDT and YYEEEE. V is clipped by 0 bases and J by 6 bases, and the sequence between their germline boundaries is 6 bases long. Sequences were obtained from peripheral blood. The chain employs TRBV5-6 and TRBJ1-4, and TRBD1 may be the D gene, going by 6 matching bases. This sequence was found in a woman aged 45-65 years with acute or convalescent COVID-19. At the DNA level, the sequence is TGTGCCAGCAGCTTGGCAGGGGATGAAAAACTGTTTTTT. The translation is CASSLAGDEKLFF. When the CDR3 is completed using the reference TRBV5-6 and TRBJ1-4 genes on either side, the full variable domain is DAGVTQSPTHLIKTRGQQVTLRCSPKSGHDTVSWYQQALGQGPQFIFQYYEEEERQRGNFPDRFSGHQFPNYSSELNVNALLLGDSALYLCASSLAGDEKLFFGSGTQLSVL.